The 11 T cell receptor beta chains below come from one sample, sequenced in a study of blood T cell repertoires in COVID-19. Only in-frame clones appear in the TCRdb table, and some are missing; sequencing was by immunoSEQ multiplex PCR. The sample carries 200,000 to 300,000 clones, roughly 86% recorded once. The specimen was peripheral blood. Source of these receptors: an older woman who had recovered from COVID-19.

The chain carries TRBV19 and TRBJ1-4, with a tentative D call TRBD1 (6 bases). V was pared by 4 bases and J by 0 bases, with 15 bases between. The germline V gene has CDR1 LNHDA and CDR2 SQIVND (reference sequence). The CDR3 sequence is 17 residues long. The CDR3 protein is CASSTRTAVATNEKLFF. The CDR3 DNA reads TGTGCCAGTAGTACCAGGACAGCGGTTGCAACTAATGAAAAACTGTTTTTT.

This chain connects TRBV4-1 to TRBJ2-7, with TRBD1 identical over 9 bases. The CDR3 length is 15 residues. In germline, CDR1 is MGHRA, CDR2 YSYEKL. The V gene end was trimmed by 4 bases and the J gene end by 0 bases; junction bases not matched to a gene: 4. As DNA, the CDR3 is TGCGCCAGCAGCCCGGGACAGGGAGACTCCTACGAGCAGTACTTC. The encoded protein is CASSPGQGDSYEQYF.

The chain uses TRBV7-3 and TRBJ1-2; TRBD1 is a possible D gene (5 bases). With 3 bases removed from V and 7 bases from J, the gap between germline ends came to 15 bases. The germline V gene has CDR1 SGHTA and CDR2 FQGTGA. The CDR3 spans 14 residues. The CDR3 DNA sequence: TGTGCCAGCAGCTTCCAGGGAGGGGACCGTGGCTACACCTTC. It yields the protein CASSFQGGDRGYTF.

The chain couples TRBV6-2 or TRBV6-3 to TRBJ2-3; D perhaps matches TRBD2 (6 bases). Germline values: CDR1 MNHEY, CDR2 SVGEGT. V was cut by 1 base and J by 3 bases, with 11 bases left in between. The CDR3 extends over 15 amino acids. The CDR3 nucleotides read TGTGCCAGCAGTTACTTGGCGGGGCCAACAGATACGCAGTATTTT. As protein: CASSYLAGPTDTQYF.

The J gene is TRBJ2-7, the V gene TRBV28; TRBD1 aligns across 11 bases. The V gene end was trimmed by 5 bases and the J gene end by 6 bases; junction bases not matched to a gene: 6. Germline CDR1 and CDR2: MDHEN and SYDVKM. CDR3 length: 14 residues. CDR3 amino acids: CASSTRTGGLEQYF. The CDR3 DNA reads TGTGCCAGCAGTACCCGGACAGGGGGCCTCGAGCAGTACTTC.

This chain joins TRBV11-2 and TRBJ2-7; TRBD1 aligns across 11 bases. Germline CDR1 SGHAT, CDR2 FQNNGV. This CDR3 region has 15 residues. Trimming cost V 1 base and J 5 bases; bases outside gene matches: 4. CDR3 nucleotides: TGTGCCAGCAGCTTAGTGGGGGACAGGGGGGACGAGCAGTACTTC. Its translation: CASSLVGDRGDEQYF.

This clone was detected a few times. The V and J genes are TRBV11-2 and TRBJ2-7, with 13 bases matching TRBD2. This CDR3 region has 16 residues. V shed 6 bases and J 2 bases; nucleotides not matched to a gene: 7. Per the germline V gene, CDR1 is SGHAT and CDR2 is FQNNGV. In nucleotides, the CDR3 is TGTGCCAGCAGGGGACTAGCGGGGTTAAAGCCCTACGAGCAGTACTTC. Its protein is CASRGLAGLKPYEQYF.

The chain couples TRBV28 to TRBJ1-5, with 8 bases identical to TRBD1. J gave up 0 bases and V 6 bases, and 13 bases lay outside the gene matches. Germline CDR1 is MDHEN and CDR2 is SYDVKM. This CDR3 is 18 amino acids long. DNA of the CDR3: TGTGCCAGCAGGAGGACAGGGAGGTGGACCTATAGCAATCAGCCCCAGCATTTT. Its translation: CASRRTGRWTYSNQPQHF.

The chain has TRBV4-1 and TRBJ2-5; perhaps TRBD1 as D (6 bases). This CDR3 contains 15 residues. V lost 4 bases, J lost 4 bases, and 16 bases lay in between. Germline values: CDR1 MGHRA, CDR2 YSYEKL. CDR3 sequence (DNA): TGCGCCAGCAGCCCAAATCAGGGGATTGGAGAGACCCAGTACTTC. Translated: CASSPNQGIGETQYF.

The chain uses TRBV19 and TRBJ2-7, with TRBD1 identical over 8 bases. There are 17 residues in the CDR3. Losses at the gene ends were 4 bases for V and 1 base for J; bases not matched to a gene: 12. Per germline, CDR1 LNHDA and CDR2 SQIVND (reference sequence). CDR3 protein: CASSRAPPGQGSYEQYF. CDR3 sequence (DNA): TGTGCCAGTAGTAGAGCCCCCCCCGGACAGGGATCCTACGAGCAGTACTTC.

The chain's CDR3 is CASSLSRFGNTEAFF. CDR3 nucleotides: TGTGCCAGCAGCTTGTCTCGGTTCGGGAACACTGAAGCTTTCTTT. The chain employs TRBV5-4 and TRBJ1-1; the D is unclear. The germline V gene encodes CDR1 SGHNT and CDR2 YYREEE (reference sequence). V lost 1 base, J lost 1 base, and 11 bases lay in between. The CDR3 totals 15 residues.